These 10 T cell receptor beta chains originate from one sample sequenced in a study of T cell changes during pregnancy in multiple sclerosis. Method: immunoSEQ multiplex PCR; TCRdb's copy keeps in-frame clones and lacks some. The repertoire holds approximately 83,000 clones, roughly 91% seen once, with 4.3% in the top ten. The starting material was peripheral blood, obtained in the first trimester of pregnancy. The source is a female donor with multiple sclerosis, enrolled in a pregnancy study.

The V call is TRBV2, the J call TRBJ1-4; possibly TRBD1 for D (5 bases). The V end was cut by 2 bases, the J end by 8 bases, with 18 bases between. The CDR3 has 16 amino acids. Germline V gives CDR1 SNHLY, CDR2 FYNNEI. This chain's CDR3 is CASSETVTGAGEKLFF. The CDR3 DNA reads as TGTGCCAGCAGTGAAACGGTCACAGGAGCTGGGGAAAAACTGTTTTTT.

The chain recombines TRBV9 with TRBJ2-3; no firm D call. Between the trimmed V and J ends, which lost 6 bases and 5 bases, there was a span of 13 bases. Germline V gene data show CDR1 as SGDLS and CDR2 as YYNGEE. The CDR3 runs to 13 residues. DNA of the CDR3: TGTGCCAGCACTCCCCTATCAGGAGATACGCAGTATTTT. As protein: CASTPLSGDTQYF.

The CDR3 DNA reads TGTGCCAGCAGCCGAGGACTAGCGGGGGTGAAACATCAAGAGACCCAGTACTTC. Translated: CASSRGLAGVKHQETQYF. V and J are TRBV7-9 and TRBJ2-5; 13 bases map to TRBD2. CDR3 length: 18 amino acids. Per the germline V gene, CDR1 is SEHNR and CDR2 is FQNEAQ (reference sequence). V lost 5 bases, J lost 2 bases, and 11 bases stayed unmatched.

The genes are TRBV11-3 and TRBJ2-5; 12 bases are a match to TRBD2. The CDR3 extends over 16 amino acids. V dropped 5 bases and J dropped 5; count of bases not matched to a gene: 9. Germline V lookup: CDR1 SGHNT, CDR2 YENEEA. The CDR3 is CASSPSSGGAGETQYF. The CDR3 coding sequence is TGTGCCAGCAGCCCGTCTAGCGGGGGGGCCGGGGAGACCCAGTACTTC.

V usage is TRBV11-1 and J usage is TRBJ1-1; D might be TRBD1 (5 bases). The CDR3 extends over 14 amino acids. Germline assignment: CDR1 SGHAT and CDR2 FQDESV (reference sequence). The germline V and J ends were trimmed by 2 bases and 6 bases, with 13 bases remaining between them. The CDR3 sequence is CASSLLQGLAEAFF. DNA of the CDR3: TGTGCCAGCAGCTTATTGCAGGGTTTGGCTGAAGCTTTCTTT.

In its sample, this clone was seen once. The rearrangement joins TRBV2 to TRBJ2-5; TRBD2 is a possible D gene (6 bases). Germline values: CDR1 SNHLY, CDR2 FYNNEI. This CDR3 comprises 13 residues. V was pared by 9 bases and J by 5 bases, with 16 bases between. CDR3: CARENGTRETQYF. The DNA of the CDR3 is TGTGCCAGGGAAAACGGGACTCGGGAGACCCAGTACTTC.

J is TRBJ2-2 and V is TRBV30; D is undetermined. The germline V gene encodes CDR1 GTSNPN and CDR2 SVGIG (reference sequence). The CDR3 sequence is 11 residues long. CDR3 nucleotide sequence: TGTATTAGTGAGAACACCGGGGAGCTGTTTTTT. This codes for CISENTGELFF. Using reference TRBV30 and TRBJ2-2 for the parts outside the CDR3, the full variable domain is SQTIHQWPATLVQPVGSPLSLECTVEGTSNPNLYWYRQAAGRGLQLLFYSVGIGQISSEVPQNLSASRPQDRQFILSSKKLLLSDSGFYLCISENTGELFFGEGSRLTVL.

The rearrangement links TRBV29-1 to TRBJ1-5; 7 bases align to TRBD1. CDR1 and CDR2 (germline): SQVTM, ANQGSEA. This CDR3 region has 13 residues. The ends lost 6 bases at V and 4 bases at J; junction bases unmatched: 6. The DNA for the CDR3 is TGCAGCGTGTCCGGGACAGATAATCAGCCCCAGCATTTT. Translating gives CSVSGTDNQPQHF.

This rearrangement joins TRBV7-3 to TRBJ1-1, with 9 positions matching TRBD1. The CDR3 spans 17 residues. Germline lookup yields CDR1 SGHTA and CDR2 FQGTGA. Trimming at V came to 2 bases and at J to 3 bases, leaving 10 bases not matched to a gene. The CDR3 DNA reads TGTGCCAGCAGCTTAGGAGGACAGGGGAAGTATGACACTGAAGCTTTCTTT. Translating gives CASSLGGQGKYDTEAFF.

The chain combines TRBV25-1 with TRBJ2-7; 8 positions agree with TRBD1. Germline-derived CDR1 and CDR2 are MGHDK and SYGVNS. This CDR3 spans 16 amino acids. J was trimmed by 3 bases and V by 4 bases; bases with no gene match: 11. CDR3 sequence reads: CASSASPVGQGYEQYF. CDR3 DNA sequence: TGTGCCAGCAGTGCCTCTCCCGTAGGACAGGGCTACGAGCAGTACTTC.